Below, one T cell receptor (beta chain) is given with its context. The sample is drawn from a study of blood T cell repertoires in COVID-19. The length of the CDR3 is 16 residues. Germline CDR1 and CDR2: LGHNA and YNFKEQ. V lost 0 bases to trimming and J lost 2 bases, with 14 bases between them. Clones were sequenced by immunoSEQ multiplex PCR, and TCRdb holds only the in-frame ones, with some missing. The table lists approximately 150,000 clones, about four fifths of them singletons. The J gene is TRBJ2-7, the V gene TRBV4-2, with D perhaps TRBD2 (6 bases). The clonotype comes from a man between 65 and 79 years old who had recovered from COVID-19. The sample taken for sequencing was peripheral blood. The CDR3 protein is CASSQDWASETYEQYF. The CDR3 coding sequence is TGTGCCAGCAGCCAAGATTGGGCTAGCGAAACCTACGAGCAGTACTTC.